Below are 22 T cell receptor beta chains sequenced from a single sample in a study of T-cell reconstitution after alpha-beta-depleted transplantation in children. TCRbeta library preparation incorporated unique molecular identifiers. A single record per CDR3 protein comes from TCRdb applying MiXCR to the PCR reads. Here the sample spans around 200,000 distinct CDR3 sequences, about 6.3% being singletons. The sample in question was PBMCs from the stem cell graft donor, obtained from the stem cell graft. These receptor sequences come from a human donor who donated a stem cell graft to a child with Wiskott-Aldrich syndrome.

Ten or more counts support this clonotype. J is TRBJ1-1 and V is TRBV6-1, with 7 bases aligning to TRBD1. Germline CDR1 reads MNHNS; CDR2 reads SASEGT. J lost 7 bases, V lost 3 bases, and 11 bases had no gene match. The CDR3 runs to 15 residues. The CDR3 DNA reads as TGTGCCAGCAGTGAGATACAGGGGCCTACAGTTGAAGCTTTCTTT. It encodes CASSEIQGPTVEAFF.

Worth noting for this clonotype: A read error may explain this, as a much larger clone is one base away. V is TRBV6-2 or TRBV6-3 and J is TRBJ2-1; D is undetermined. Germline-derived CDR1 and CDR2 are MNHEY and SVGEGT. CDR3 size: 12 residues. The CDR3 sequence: CASGSRNNDQFF. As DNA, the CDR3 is TGTGCCAGTGGCAGCCGGAATAATGACCAGTTCTTC.

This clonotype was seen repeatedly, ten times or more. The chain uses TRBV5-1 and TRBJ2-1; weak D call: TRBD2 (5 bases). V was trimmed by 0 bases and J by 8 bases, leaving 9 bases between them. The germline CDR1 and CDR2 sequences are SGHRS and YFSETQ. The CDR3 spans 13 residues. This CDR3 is CASSLEGLDEQFF. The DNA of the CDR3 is TGCGCCAGCAGCTTGGAAGGACTTGATGAGCAGTTCTTC.

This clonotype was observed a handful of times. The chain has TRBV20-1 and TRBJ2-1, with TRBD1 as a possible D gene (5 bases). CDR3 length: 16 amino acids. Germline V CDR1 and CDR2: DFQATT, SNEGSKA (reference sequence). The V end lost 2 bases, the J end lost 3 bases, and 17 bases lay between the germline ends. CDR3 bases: TGCAGTGCTAGATCCCGACAGTCCCTTATCTACAATGAGCAGTTCTTC. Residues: CSARSRQSLIYNEQFF.

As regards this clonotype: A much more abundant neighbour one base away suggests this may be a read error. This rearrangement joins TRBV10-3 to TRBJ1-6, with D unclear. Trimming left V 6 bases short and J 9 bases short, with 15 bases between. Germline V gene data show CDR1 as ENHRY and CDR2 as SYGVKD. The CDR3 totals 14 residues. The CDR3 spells CAISCDPRGSPLHF. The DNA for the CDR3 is TGTGCCATCAGCTGTGACCCACGGGGTTCACCCCTCCACTTT.

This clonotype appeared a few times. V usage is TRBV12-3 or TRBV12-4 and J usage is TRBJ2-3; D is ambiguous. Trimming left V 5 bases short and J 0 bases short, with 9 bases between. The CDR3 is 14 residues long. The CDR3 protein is CASSPVFSTDTQYF. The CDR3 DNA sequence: TGTGCCAGCAGTCCCGTTTTTAGCACAGATACGCAGTATTTT.

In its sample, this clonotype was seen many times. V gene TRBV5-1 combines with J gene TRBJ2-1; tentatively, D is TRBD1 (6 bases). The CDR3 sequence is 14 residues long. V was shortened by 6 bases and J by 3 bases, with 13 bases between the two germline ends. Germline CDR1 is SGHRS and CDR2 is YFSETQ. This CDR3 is CASNRQESYNEQFF. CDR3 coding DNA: TGCGCCAGCAATAGACAGGAGAGCTACAATGAGCAGTTCTTC. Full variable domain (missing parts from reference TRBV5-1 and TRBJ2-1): KAGVTQTPRYLIKTRGQQVTLSCSPISGHRSVSWYQQTPGQGLQFLFEYFSETQRNKGNFPGRFSGRQFSNSRSEMNVSTLELGDSALYLCASNRQESYNEQFFGPGTRLTVL.

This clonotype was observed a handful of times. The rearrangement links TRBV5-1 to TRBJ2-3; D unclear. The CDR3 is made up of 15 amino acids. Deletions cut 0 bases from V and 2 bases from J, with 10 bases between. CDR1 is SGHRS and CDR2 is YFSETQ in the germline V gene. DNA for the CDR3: TGCGCCAGCAGCTTGGCCACGGACCTCACAGATACGCAGTATTTT. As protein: CASSLATDLTDTQYF. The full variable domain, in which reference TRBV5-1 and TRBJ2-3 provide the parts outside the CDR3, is KAGVTQTPRYLIKTRGQQVTLSCSPISGHRSVSWYQQTPGQGLQFLFEYFSETQRNKGNFPGRFSGRQFSNSRSEMNVSTLELGDSALYLCASSLATDLTDTQYFGPGTRLTVL.

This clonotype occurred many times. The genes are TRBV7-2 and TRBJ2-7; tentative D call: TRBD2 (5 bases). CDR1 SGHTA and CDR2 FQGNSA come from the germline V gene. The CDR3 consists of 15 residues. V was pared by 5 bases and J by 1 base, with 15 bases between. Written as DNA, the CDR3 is TGTGCCAGCAGCATAGGACTGGGCCTATCCTACGAGCAGTACTTC. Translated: CASSIGLGLSYEQYF.

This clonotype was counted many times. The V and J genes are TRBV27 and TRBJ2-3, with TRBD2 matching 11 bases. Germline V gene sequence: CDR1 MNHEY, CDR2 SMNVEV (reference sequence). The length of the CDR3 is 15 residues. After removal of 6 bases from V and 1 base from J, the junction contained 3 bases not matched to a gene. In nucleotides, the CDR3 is TGTGCCAGCAGCTTGACTAGCGGGGGCACAGATACGCAGTATTTT. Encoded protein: CASSLTSGGTDTQYF.

CDR3 in amino acids: CASSSKSSGTSYEQYF. In DNA, the CDR3 is TGTGCCAGCAGCTCCAAATCCTCAGGGACGTCCTACGAGCAGTACTTC. The genes are TRBV5-5 and TRBJ2-7, with D perhaps assigned TRBD1 or TRBD2 (5 bases each). Looked up from germline, CDR1 is SGHKS and CDR2 is YYEKEE (reference sequence). Trimming stripped 3 bases from V and 1 base from J, with 17 bases between. CDR3 length: 16 residues.

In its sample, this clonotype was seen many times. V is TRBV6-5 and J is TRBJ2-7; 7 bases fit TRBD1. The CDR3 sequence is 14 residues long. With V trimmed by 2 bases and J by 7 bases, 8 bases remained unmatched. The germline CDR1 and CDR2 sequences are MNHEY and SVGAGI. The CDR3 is CASSYMTGWGEQYF. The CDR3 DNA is TGTGCCAGCAGTTACATGACAGGGTGGGGAGAGCAGTACTTC.

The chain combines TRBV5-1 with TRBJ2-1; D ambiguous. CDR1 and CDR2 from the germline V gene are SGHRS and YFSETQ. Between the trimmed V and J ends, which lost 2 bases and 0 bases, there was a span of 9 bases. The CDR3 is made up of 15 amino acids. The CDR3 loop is CASSFSTSSYNEQFF. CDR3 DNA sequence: TGCGCCAGCAGCTTTTCCACGAGCTCCTACAATGAGCAGTTCTTC.

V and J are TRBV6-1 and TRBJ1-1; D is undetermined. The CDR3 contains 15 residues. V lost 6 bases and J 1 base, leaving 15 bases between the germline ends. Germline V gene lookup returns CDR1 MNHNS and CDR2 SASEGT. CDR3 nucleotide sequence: TGTGCCAGCAGGTTGTTAGGTCTGGGGAACACTGAAGCTTTCTTT. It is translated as CASRLLGLGNTEAFF.

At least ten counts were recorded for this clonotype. CDR3 region: CASSLDLQFRRQETQYF. CDR3 DNA: TGTGCCAGCAGCTTAGATCTCCAATTCAGGCGCCAAGAGACCCAGTACTTC. The chain uses TRBV11-2 and TRBJ2-5; no definite D call. This CDR3 is built from 17 residues. V lost 0 bases to trimming and J lost 1 base, with 15 bases between them. The germline V gene has CDR1 SGHAT and CDR2 FQNNGV.

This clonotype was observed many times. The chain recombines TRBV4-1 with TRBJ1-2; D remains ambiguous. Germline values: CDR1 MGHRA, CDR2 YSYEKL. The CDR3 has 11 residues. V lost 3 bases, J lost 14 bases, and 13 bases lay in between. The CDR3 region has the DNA TGCGCCAGCAGCCAGAGCGGACTGCAAACCTTC. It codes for CASSQSGLQTF.

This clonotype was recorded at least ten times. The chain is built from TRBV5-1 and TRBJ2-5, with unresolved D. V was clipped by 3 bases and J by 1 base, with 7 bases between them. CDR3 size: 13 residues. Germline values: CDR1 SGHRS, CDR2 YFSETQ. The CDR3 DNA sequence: TGCGCCAGCAGCTCATACAGCCAAGAGACCCAGTACTTC. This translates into CASSSYSQETQYF. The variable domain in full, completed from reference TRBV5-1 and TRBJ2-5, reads KAGVTQTPRYLIKTRGQQVTLSCSPISGHRSVSWYQQTPGQGLQFLFEYFSETQRNKGNFPGRFSGRQFSNSRSEMNVSTLELGDSALYLCASSSYSQETQYFGPGTRLLVL.

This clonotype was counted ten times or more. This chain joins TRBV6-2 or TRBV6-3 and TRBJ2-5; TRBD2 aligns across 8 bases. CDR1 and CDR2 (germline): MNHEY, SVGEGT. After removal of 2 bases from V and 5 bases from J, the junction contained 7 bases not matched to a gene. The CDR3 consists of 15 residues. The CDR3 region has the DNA TGTGCCAGCAGTTACCCAGCGGGAGCCGGGGAGACCCAGTACTTC. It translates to CASSYPAGAGETQYF.

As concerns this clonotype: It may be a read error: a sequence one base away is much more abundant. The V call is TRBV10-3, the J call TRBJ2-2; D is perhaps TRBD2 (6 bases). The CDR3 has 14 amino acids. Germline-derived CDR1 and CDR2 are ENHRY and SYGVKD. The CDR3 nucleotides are TGTGCCAGCCGACTCCGACTGAACACCGGGGAGGTGTTTTTT. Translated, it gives CASRLRLNTGEVFF.

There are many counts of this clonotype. This CDR3 is CASKTMGKYNEQFF. CDR3 coding DNA: TGTGCCAGCAAAACGATGGGGAAATACAATGAGCAGTTCTTC. This chain uses TRBV6-5 with TRBJ2-1; D remains unclear. This CDR3 region has 14 residues. The V end lost 7 bases, the J end lost 4 bases, and 14 bases lay between the germline ends. CDR1 is MNHEY, CDR2 SVGAGI, per germline.

The CDR3 is CSARLVGTSGSSYEQYF. For the CDR3, the DNA is TGCAGTGCCAGACTTGTGGGGACTAGCGGGTCTTCCTACGAGCAGTACTTC. The V call is TRBV20-1, the J call TRBJ2-7; 12 nucleotides match TRBD2. The CDR3 consists of 17 residues. Germline assignment: CDR1 DFQATT and CDR2 SNEGSKA (reference sequence). V trimming: 6 bases; J trimming: 1 base; junction bases outside the gene matches: 13.

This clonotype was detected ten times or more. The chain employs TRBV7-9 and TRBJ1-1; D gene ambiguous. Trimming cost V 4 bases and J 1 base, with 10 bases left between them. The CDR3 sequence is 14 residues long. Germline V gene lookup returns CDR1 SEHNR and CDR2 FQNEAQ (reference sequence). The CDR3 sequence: CASSSSHSNTEAFF. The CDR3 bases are TGTGCCAGCAGCTCCTCCCACTCGAACACTGAAGCTTTCTTT.